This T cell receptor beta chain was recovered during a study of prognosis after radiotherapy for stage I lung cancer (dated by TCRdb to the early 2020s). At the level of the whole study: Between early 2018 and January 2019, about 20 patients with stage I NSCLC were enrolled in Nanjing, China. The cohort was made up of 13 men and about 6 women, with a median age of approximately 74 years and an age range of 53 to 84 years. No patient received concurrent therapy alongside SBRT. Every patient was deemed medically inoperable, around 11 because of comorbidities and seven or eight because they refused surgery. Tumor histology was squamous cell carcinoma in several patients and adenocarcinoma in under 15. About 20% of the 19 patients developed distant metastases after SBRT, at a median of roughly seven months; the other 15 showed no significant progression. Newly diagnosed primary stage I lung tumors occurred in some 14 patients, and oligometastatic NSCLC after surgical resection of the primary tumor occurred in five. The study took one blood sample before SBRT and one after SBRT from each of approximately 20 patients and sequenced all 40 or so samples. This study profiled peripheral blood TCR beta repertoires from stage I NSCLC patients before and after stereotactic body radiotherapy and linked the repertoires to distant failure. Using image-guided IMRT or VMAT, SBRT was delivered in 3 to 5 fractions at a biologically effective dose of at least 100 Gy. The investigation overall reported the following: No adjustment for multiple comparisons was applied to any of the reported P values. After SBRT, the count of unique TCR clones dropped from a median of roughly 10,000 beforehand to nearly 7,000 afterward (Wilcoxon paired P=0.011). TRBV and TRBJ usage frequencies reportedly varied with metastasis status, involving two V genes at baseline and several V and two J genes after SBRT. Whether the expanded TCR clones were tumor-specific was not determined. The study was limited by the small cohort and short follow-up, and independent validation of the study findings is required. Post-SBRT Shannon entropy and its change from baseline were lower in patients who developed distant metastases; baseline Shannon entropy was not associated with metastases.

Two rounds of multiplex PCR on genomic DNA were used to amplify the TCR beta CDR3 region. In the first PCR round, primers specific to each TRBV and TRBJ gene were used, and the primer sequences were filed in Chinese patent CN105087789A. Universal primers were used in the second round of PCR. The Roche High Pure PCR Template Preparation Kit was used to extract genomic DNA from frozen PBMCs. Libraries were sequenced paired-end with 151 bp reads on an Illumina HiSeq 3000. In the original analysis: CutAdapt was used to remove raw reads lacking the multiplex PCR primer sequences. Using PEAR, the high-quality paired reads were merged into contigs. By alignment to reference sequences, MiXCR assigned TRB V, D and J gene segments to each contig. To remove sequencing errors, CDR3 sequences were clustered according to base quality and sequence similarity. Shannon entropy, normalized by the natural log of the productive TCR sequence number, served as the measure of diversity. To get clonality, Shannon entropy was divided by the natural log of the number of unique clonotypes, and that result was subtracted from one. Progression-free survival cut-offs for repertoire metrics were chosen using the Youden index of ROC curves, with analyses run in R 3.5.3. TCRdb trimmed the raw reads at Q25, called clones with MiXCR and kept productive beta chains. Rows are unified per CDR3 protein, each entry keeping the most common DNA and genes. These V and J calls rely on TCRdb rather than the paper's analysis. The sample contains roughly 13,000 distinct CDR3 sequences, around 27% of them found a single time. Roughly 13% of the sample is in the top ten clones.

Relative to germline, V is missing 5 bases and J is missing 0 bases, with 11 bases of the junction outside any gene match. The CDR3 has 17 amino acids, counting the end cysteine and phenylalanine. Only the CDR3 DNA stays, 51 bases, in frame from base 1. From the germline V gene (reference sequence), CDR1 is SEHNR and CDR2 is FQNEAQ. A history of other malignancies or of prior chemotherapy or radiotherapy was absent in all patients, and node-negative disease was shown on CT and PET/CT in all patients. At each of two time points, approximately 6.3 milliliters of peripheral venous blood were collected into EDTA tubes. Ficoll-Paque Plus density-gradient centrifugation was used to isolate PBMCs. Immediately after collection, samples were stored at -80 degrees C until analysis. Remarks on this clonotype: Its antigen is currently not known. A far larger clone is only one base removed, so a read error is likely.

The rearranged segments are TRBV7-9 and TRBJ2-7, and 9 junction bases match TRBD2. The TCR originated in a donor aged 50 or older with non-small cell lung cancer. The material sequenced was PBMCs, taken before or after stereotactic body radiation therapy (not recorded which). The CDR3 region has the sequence CASSPTSSGIASYEQYF. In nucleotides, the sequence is TGTGCCAGCAGCCCCACGTCTAGCGGGATCGCCTCCTACGAGCAGTACTTC.